This TCR beta chain is drawn from a study of OX40 agonist ivuxolimab in advanced cancers. About the study: Patients treated during dose escalation were battling hepatocellular carcinoma, melanoma, renal cell or head and neck cancer. Study-level findings and limits: People who partly responded at 0.1-3.0 mg/kg had some of the least clonal expansion seen.

This clone was recorded only once. Its antigen is unidentified. TCRdb's copy holds only in-frame clones and misses some; the assay was immunoSEQ multiplex PCR. The profile covers approximately 89,000 clones, with approximately 88% appearing a single time and 0.5% taken by the ten largest. Researchers took blood at baseline, on cycle 4 day 1, and on cycle 7 day 1. The TCR was taken from an adult with an advanced solid tumor such as melanoma, head and neck, liver or kidney cancer. The material sequenced was CD4+ or CD8+ T cells sorted from blood, taken in a trial of the OX40 agonist ivuxolimab.

CDR3 residues: CASSMVGDRTPGNTIYF. CDR3 nucleotide sequence: TGTGCCAGTAGTATGGTTGGGGACAGGACGCCCGGAAACACCATATATTTT. The rearrangement joins TRBV19 to TRBJ1-3; 8 nucleotides agree with TRBD1. Germline V gene lookup returns CDR1 LNHDA and CDR2 SQIVND (reference sequence). The CDR3 runs to 17 residues. The J segment lost 4 bases and the V segment lost 3 bases, leaving 11 bases of the junction unmatched.